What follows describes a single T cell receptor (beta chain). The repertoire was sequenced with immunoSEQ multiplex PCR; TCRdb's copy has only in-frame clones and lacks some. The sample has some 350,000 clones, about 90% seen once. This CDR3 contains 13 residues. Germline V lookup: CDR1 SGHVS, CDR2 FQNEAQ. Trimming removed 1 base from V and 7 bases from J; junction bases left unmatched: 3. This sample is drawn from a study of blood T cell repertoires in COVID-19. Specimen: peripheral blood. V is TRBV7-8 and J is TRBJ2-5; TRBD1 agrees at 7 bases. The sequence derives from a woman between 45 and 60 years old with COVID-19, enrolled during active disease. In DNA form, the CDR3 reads TGTGCCAGCAGCTTAGTTTCAGGGGGGACCCAGTACTTC. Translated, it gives CASSLVSGGTQYF.